This T cell receptor (beta chain) emerged from a study of blood T cell repertoires in COVID-19. As processed by the authors: Amplification of reference gene primers provided the estimated nucleated cell counts. Assay used: immunoSEQ multiplex PCR; TCRdb lists only in-frame clones, some missing. V and J calls plus clone size are reproduced from that table; the DNA served to infer D and trimming. Among about 170,000 clones listed, around four fifths were seen once. The CDR3 loop spans 11 amino acids. Trimming stripped 9 bases from V and 2 bases from J, with 7 bases between. CDR1 and CDR2 (germline): LNHDA, SQIVND (reference sequence).

V gene TRBV19 combines with J gene TRBJ1-1; D remains unclear. Sequences were obtained from peripheral blood. The TCR was taken from a woman older than 75 with acute or convalescent COVID-19. The CDR3 DNA sequence: TGTGCCAGCCGAGATAACACTGAAGCTTTCTTT. Its protein is CASRDNTEAFF.